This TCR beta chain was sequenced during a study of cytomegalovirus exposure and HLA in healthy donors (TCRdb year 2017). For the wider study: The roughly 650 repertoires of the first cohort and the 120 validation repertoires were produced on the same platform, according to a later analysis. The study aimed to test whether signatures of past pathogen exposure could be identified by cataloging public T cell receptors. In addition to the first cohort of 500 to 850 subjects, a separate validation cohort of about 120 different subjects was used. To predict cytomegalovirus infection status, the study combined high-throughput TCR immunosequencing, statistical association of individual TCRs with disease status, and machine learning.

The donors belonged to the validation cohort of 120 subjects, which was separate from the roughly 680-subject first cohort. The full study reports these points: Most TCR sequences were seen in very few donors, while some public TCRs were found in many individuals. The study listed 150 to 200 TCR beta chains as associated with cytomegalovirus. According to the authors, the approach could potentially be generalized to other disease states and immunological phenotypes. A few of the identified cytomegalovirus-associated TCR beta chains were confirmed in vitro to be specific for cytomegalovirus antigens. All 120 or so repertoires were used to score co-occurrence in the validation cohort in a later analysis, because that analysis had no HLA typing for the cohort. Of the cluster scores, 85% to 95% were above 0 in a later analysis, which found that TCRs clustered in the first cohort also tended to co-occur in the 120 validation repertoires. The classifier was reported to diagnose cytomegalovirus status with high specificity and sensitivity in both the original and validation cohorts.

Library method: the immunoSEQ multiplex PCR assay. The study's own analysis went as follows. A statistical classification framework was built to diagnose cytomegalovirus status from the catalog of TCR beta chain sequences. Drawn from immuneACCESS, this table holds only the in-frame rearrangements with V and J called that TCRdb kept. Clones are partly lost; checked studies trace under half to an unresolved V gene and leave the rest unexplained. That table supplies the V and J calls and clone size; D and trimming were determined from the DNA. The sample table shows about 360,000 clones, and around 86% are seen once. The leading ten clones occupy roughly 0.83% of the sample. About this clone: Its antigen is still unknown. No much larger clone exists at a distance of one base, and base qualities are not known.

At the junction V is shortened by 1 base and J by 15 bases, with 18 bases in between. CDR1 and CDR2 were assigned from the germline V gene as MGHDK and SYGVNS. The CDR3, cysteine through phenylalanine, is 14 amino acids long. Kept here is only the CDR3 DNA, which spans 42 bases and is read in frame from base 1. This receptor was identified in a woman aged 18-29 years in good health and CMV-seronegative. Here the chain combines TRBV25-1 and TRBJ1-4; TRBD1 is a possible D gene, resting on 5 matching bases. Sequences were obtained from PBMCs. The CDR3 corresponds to CASSEFSSGGEMFF. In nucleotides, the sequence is TGTGCCAGCAGTGAATTCAGCTCGGGGGGGGAGATGTTTTTT.